These T cell receptor beta chains were read from a single sample in a study of blood T cell repertoires in COVID-19. Clones were sequenced by immunoSEQ multiplex PCR, and TCRdb holds only the in-frame ones, with some missing. The sample lists hundreds of thousands of clones, around 87% seen once, with 0.9% to 1.1% in the top ten. The sequencing input was PBMCs or T cells enriched from blood (not recorded which). The origin of the receptors is a man aged 18 to 29 who had recovered from COVID-19. CDR3s include the opening cysteine and the closing phenylalanine or tryptophan. Fields, in order: clone size, J gene, V gene, CDR3 protein. Rows may omit the clone size; those that give it use once, few, many or a size class.

.	TRBJ1-4	TRBV5-4	CASSLGTAGDEKLFF
.	TRBJ1-2	TRBV12-5	CASGLVLRADNYGYTF
.	TRBJ2-7	TRBV7-7	CASSQRDRTGVYEQYF
.	TRBJ1-3	TRBV6-5	CASSYSGQGNTIYF
.	TRBJ1-6	TRBV10-3	CAARDREVSNSPLHF
.	TRBJ2-7	TRBV28	CASSLDGTSGDFEQYF
.	TRBJ2-3	TRBV24-1	CATSDPGAATDTQYF
.	TRBJ1-5	TRBV6-5	CASSYSHRLDQPQHF
.	TRBJ2-1	TRBV19	CASSRPGLAGVDEQFF
.	TRBJ1-3	TRBV3-1/TRBV3-2	CASSQESSGGAGSGNTIYF
.	TRBJ2-3	TRBV30	CAWLTGGTDTQYF
.	TRBJ2-3	TRBV2	CASSVPRGFTDTQYF
.	TRBJ1-1	TRBV2	CASLRGGTEAFF
.	TRBJ2-2	TRBV7-3	CASSPRTSGSFRELFF
.	TRBJ1-4	TRBV6-5	CASSRGGLNEKLFF
few	TRBJ2-1	TRBV7-2	CASSLGRTSIPYNEQFF
.	TRBJ2-7	TRBV6-5	CASVLYYEQYF
.	TRBJ1-5	TRBV30	CAWTTPGQGPRPQHF
.	TRBJ2-3	TRBV12-5	CASLKQDPKDTQYF
.	TRBJ2-7	TRBV29-1	CSARTSGRAMGEQYF
.	TRBJ1-2	TRBV6-5	CASSQRQGPNGYTF
.	TRBJ2-7	TRBV4-2	CASSQVAGGGEQYF
once	TRBJ2-4	TRBV2	CASSADRVKNIQYF
.	TRBJ1-6	TRBV30	CASTGGANSPLHF
once	TRBJ2-1	TRBV3-1/TRBV3-2	CASSREGSNNEQFF
.	TRBJ2-1	TRBV7-6	CASSPRSSSSYNEQFF
.	TRBJ2-7	TRBV5-1	CASSLAGGTFSYEQYF
.	TRBJ2-7	TRBV4-2	CASSQEVPGFTTSHEQYF
.	TRBJ1-3	TRBV5-1	CASSSRPRTGETDTIYF
.	TRBJ2-7	TRBV7-2	CASSLGRAYEQYF
.	TRBJ2-1	TRBV6-5	CASSPHTYNEQFF
.	TRBJ2-3	TRBV5-1	CASSWETGITDTQYF
.	TRBJ1-3	TRBV23-1	CASSQSRAQRQGHSGNTIYF
few	TRBJ2-7	TRBV14	CASSQGATGALGMYF
.	TRBJ2-3	TRBV9	CASSPQRGQGTDTQYF
few	TRBJ2-7	TRBV2	CASSEARGQGTYEQYF
.	TRBJ2-2	TRBV29-1	CSASGAANTGELFF
.	TRBJ1-4	TRBV6-1	CASSELVQGARGEKLFF
.	TRBJ2-7	TRBV7-8	CASSLGLAGVVGDEQYF
.	TRBJ2-1	TRBV5-6	CASSFPLAVNYNEQFF
.	TRBJ1-2	TRBV20-1	CSVTGVIGYTF
once	TRBJ2-1	TRBV2	CASSAPTSGPPLRFF
.	TRBJ2-7	TRBV10-1	CASSKGASYEQYF
.	TRBJ2-7	TRBV5-1	CASSLGHPYEQYF
.	TRBJ1-1	TRBV28	CASSRQGANTEAFF
.	TRBJ1-1	TRBV4-3	CASSQDWSGGTEAFF
.	TRBJ1-1	TRBV25-1	CASSSVTEAFF
.	TRBJ1-6	TRBV3-1/TRBV3-2	CASHLLWSSYNSPLHF
.	TRBJ2-7	TRBV7-8	CASSPRGYEQYF
.	TRBJ2-1	TRBV3-1/TRBV3-2	CASSVDRGPYNEQFF
.	TRBJ1-1	TRBV19	CASSISGRTEAFF
.	TRBJ2-1	TRBV27	CASSSRRDSRAHNEQFF